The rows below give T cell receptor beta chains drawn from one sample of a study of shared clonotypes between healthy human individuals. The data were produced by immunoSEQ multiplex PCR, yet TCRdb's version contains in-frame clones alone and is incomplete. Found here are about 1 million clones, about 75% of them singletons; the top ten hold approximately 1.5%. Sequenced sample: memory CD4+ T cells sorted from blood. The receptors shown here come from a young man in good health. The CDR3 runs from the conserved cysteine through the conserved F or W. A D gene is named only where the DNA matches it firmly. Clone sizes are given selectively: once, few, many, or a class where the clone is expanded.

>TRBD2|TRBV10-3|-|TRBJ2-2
CAISDPTGGDTGELFF
TGTGCCATCAGTGATCCCACGGGAGGGGACACCGGGGAGCTGTTTTTT
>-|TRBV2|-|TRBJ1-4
CASSRNRVDEKLFF
TGTGCCAGCAGTAGGAACAGGGTAGATGAAAAACTGTTTTTT
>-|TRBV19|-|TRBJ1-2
CATRGVQRHGYTF
TGTGCCACCAGAGGGGTACAGAGGCATGGCTACACCTTC
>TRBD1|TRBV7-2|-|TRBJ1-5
CASSQGQGLNQPQHF
TGTGCCAGCAGCCAGGGACAGGGGCTAAATCAGCCCCAGCATTTT
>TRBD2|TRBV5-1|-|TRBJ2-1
CASSFKRGAWGSYNEQFF
TGCGCCAGCAGCTTCAAGCGGGGGGCTTGGGGCTCCTACAATGAGCAGTTCTTC
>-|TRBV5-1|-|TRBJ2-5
CASSPGQGGETQYF
TGCGCCAGCAGCCCCGGGCAGGGGGGTGAGACCCAGTACTTC
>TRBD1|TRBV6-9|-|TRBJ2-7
CASSYSTLDRGHEQYF
TGTGCCAGCAGTTATTCAACTTTGGACAGGGGCCACGAGCAGTACTTC
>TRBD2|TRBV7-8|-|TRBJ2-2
CASSLGSGRVTGELFF
TGTGCCAGCAGCTTAGGAAGCGGGAGGGTCACCGGGGAGCTGTTTTTT
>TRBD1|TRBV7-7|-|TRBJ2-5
CASSSGTGQETQYF
TGTGCTAGCAGCTCCGGGACAGGGCAAGAGACCCAGTACTTC
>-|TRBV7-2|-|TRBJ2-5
CASSFSRGQETQYF
TGTGCCAGCAGCTTCTCCAGGGGCCAAGAGACCCAGTACTTC
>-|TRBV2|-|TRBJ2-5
CASSRGPQETQYF
TGTGCCAGCAGCCGGGGGCCTCAAGAGACCCAGTACTTC
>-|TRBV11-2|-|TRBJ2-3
CASSLQGRTPQDTQYF
TGTGCCAGCAGCTTACAGGGTCGGACTCCTCAAGATACGCAGTATTTT
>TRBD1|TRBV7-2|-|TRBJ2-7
CASSFGDRPVYEQYF
TGTGCCAGCAGCTTCGGGGACAGGCCCGTATACGAGCAGTACTTC
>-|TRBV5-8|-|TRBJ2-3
CASSLGTATYTQYF
TGTGCCAGCAGCCTCGGGACTGCGACGTATACGCAGTATTTT
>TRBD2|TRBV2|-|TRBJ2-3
CASRGNPGGPGTDTQYF
TGTGCCAGCAGAGGAAACCCGGGGGGGCCGGGCACAGATACGCAGTATTTT
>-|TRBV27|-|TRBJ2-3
CASGSRVTDTQYF
TGTGCAAGCGGGTCGAGGGTCACAGATACGCAGTATTTT
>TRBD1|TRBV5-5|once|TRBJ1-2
CASSPEGASGGYTF
TGTGCCAGCAGCCCGGAGGGGGCTTCGGGTGGCTACACCTTC
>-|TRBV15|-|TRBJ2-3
CATSRHKDTQYF
TGTGCCACCAGCAGACATAAAGATACGCAGTATTTT
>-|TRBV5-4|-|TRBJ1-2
CASSSPSGGGYTF
TGTGCCAGCAGCTCCCCATCGGGCGGTGGCTACACCTTC
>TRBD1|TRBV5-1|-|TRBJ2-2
CASSFGTGGTGELFF
TGCGCCAGCAGCTTCGGGACAGGCGGCACCGGGGAGCTGTTTTTT
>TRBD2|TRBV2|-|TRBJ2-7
CASSFPAGGVYEQYF
TGTGCCAGCAGTTTTCCAGCGGGAGGGGTCTACGAGCAGTACTTC
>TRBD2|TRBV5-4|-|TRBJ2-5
CASSLMAGGGETQYF
TGTGCCAGCAGCTTGATGGCGGGAGGTGGAGAGACCCAGTACTTC
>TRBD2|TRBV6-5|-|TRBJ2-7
CASRPTSASSYEQYF
TGTGCCAGCAGACCGACTAGCGCTAGCTCCTACGAGCAGTACTTC
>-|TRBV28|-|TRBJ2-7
CASSPPRTATYEQYF
TGTGCCAGCAGTCCTCCTAGGACCGCGACCTACGAGCAGTACTTC
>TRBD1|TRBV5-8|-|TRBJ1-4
CASSTTGAGEKLFF
TGTGCCAGCAGCACCACAGGGGCGGGTGAAAAACTGTTTTTT
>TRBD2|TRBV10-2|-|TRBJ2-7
CASQGLAGGAYEQYF
TGCGCCAGTCAAGGACTAGCGGGAGGGGCCTACGAGCAGTACTTC
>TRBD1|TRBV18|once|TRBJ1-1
CASSRTGQGTEAFF
TGTGCCAGCTCACGGACGGGACAGGGCACTGAAGCTTTCTTT
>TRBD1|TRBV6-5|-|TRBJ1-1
CASSPGTGTFF
TGTGCCAGCAGCCCCGGGACAGGGACTTTCTTT
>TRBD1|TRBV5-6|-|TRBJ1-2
CASSSSDRGLYGYTF
TGTGCCAGCAGCTCTTCGGACAGGGGGTTATATGGCTACACCTTC
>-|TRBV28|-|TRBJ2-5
CASSLKGQETQYF
TGTGCCAGCAGTTTGAAGGGTCAAGAGACCCAGTACTTC
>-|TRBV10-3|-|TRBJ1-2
CAISAASNYGYTF
TGTGCCATCAGTGCCGCTTCTAACTATGGCTACACCTTC
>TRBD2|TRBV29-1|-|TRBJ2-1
CSVEGTSGRRGNEQFF
TGCAGCGTTGAAGGGACTAGCGGGAGACGCGGCAATGAGCAGTTCTTC
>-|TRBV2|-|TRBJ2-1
CASSEARRTYNEQFF
TGTGCCAGCAGTGAAGCGCGGAGAACCTACAATGAGCAGTTCTTC
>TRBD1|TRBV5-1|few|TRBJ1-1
CASSYRQGLDTEAFF
TGCGCCAGCAGCTATAGACAGGGCTTGGACACTGAAGCTTTCTTT
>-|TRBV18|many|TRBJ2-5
CASSPPRGAGQQETQYF
TGTGCCAGCTCACCACCGAGGGGGGCAGGGCAACAAGAGACCCAGTACTTC
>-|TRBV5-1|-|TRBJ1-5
CASSWGVTGRTEPQHF
TGCGCCAGCAGCTGGGGCGTAACAGGGAGAACGGAGCCCCAGCATTTT
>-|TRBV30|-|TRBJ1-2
CAWTPAWGPGLGYTF
TGTGCCTGGACCCCGGCGTGGGGCCCTGGGCTTGGCTACACCTTC
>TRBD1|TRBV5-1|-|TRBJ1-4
CASSLAGQTNEKLFF
TGCGCCAGCAGCTTGGCGGGACAGACTAATGAAAAACTGTTTTTT
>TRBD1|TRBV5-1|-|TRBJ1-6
CASSGVTGTYNSPLHF
TGCGCCAGCAGCGGGGTGACAGGGACCTATAATTCACCCCTCCACTTT
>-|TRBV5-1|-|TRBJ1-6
CASSLGSGMDSPLHF
TGCGCCAGCAGCTTGGGTTCAGGGATGGATTCACCCCTCCACTTT
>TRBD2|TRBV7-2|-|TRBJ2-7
CASSLALQGGGREQYF
TGTGCCAGCAGCTTAGCGCTACAAGGCGGGGGAAGGGAGCAGTACTTC
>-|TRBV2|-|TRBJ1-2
CASRSGMGGYTF
TGTGCCAGCAGGTCAGGGATGGGCGGCTACACCTTC
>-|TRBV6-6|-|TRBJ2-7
CASRLLARDEQYF
TGTGCCAGCAGGCTGCTAGCGAGGGACGAGCAGTACTTC
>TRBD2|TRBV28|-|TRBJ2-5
CASSLPRTSRGTQYF
TGTGCCAGCAGTTTACCCCGGACTAGCCGTGGGACCCAGTACTTC
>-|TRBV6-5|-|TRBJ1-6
CASRPKRGSPLHF
TGTGCCAGCAGGCCGAAACGAGGTTCACCCCTCCACTTT
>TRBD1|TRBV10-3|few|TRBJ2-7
CAIRGQGTFDEQYF
TGTGCCATCAGGGGACAGGGCACCTTTGACGAGCAGTACTTC
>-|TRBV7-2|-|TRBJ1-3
CASSFQGSSSSGNTIYF
TGTGCCAGCAGCTTTCAGGGCAGTTCGAGCTCTGGAAACACCATATATTTT
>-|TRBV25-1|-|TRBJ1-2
CASSEALTGAYGYTF
TGTGCCAGCAGTGAGGCGTTGACAGGAGCTTATGGCTACACCTTC
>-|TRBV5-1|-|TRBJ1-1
CASSLEGLMNTEAFF
TGCGCCAGCAGCTTGGAAGGGCTTATGAACACTGAAGCTTTCTTT
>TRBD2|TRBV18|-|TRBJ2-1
CASSSTSGYNEQFF
TGTGCCAGCTCAAGTACTAGCGGTTACAATGAGCAGTTCTTC
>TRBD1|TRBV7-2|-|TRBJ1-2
CASSRDRVPNYGYTF
TGTGCCAGCAGCCGGGACAGGGTACCTAACTATGGCTACACCTTC
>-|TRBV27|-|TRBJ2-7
CASIRLGRANEQYF
TGTGCCAGCATCCGATTGGGCAGGGCAAACGAGCAGTACTTC
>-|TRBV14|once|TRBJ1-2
CASSHTGAAMRGYGYTF
TGTGCCAGCAGCCATACCGGGGCAGCGATGAGGGGCTATGGCTACACCTTC
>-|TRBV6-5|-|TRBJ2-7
CASRSESGQYF
TGTGCCAGCAGGTCAGAGTCTGGGCAGTACTTC